This TCR beta chain was identified during a study of healthy donors' naive CD4 and CD8 T cells (dated by TCRdb to the mid-2010s). For context, the study as a whole: Donors were selected to cover three age groups (20-25, 40-50 and 60-70 years, roughly 6 each), with a mean age of roughly 47, and half of the donors were female. For TCR alpha, a new primer set was designed to cover all functional IMGT alpha gene variants, and the remainder of the protocol was kept the same as the beta-chain workflow. To examine how TCR variation is linked to lineage commitment, the study sequenced rearranged TCR alpha and beta chains from naive CD4+ and CD8+ T cells. Peripheral blood mononuclear cells were obtained from approximately 17 unrelated, healthy individuals. The donors were HLA-typed by sequencing at HLA-A, -B, -C, -DRB1, -DQB1 and -DPB1, using the SBTexcellerator protocol, an ABI3130xl analyzer and SBTengine software. Overall study outcomes, separate from this receptor: Possible repertoire bias from homeostatic proliferation of naive T cells was not directly addressed. In both chains, CD4+ lineage was associated with a positively charged CDR3, and CD8+ lineage was associated with a negatively charged CDR3. Reportedly, most V and J gene segments showed bias between naive CD4+ and CD8+ cells, and this bias held consistently across donors regardless of HLA genotype. Alpha and beta chains were sequenced in bulk and could not be paired, so combined chain effects were not evaluated. Taken together, V genes, J genes and CDR3 charge appeared to account for roughly an eighth of the variance in CD4/CD8 propensity, mostly acting in an additive way.

Cells with a CD4+CD8-CD45RO-CD45RA+ profile were isolated by FACS and defined as naive CD4+ T cells, and those with a CD8+CD4-CD45RA+CD27bright profile were defined as naive CD8+ T cells. Antibodies against CD4 (RPA-T4), CD8 (SK1), CD27 (O323), CD45RA (HI100) and CD45RO (UCHL1) were used for sorting. The listed sequencing device is 454 GS FLX Titanium. A previously published linear amplification protocol was used to build the TCR libraries, starting from around 550 ng of total RNA. The Roche/454 Genome Sequencer with Titanium chemistry was used for sequencing. On the study's bioinformatics: From roughly five of the healthy donors, a total of roughly 78,000 rearranged TCR alpha transcripts were sequenced. Duplicate transcripts were removed, and each unique TCR clonotype was defined by its CDR3 junction following IMGT nomenclature. CD4 versus CD8 status was modeled on V and J genes by logistic regression in R 2.13.0, with adjustment for donor effects and Bonferroni correction for multiple testing. TCRdb took the public reads, trimmed them with fastp at Q25, ran MiXCR for clone calling and kept in-frame beta chains. Each entry is one CDR3 protein sequence, shown with its most common DNA and genes. TCRdb, rather than the study authors, made the V and J calls. Present in this sample are about 180,000 distinct CDR3 sequences, over 60% of which were seen just once. Of the sample, about 2.3% is held by the ten largest clones.

As regards this clonotype: No cognate antigen has been identified for it. Base-call qualities are not available, and no considerably larger clone is one nucleotide away.

From cysteine to phenylalanine, the CDR3 is 16 amino acids long. Only CDR3 DNA is held: 48 bases, read in frame from base 1. In the germline V gene, CDR1 corresponds to MGHRA and CDR2 to YSYEKL. The sequenced material came from naive CD4+ and CD8+ T cells sorted from blood, pooled from several donors. In the paper's terms, the cell subset or site label means: FACS-sorted naive CD4+ (CD45RO-CD45RA+) and naive CD8+ (CD45RA+CD27bright) T cells. This TCR came from a pool of human donors in good health; the sample pools cells from several healthy donors. The sequence is built from TRBV4-1 and TRBJ2-5, and TRBD1 aligns with 7 junction nucleotides. Matching the DNA end better, TRBJ2-7 makes the J call doubtful. The encoded CDR3 is CASSQETPGQIYEQYF. The bases read TGCGCCAGCAGCCAAGAAACACCGGGACAGATCTACGAGCAGTACTTC.